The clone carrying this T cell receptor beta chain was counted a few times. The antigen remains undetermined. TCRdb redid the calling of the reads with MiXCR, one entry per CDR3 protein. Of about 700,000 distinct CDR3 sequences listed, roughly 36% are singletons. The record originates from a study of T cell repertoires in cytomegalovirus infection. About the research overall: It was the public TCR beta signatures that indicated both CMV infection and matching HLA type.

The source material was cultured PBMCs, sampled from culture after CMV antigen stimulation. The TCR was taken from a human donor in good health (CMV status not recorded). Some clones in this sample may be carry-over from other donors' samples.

The CDR3 loop reads CASSVRLFHRANITF. The CDR3 nucleotides read TGTGCCAGCAGCGTGCGACTCTTCCATAGAGCTAATATCACCTTC. This chain links TRBV7-8 with TRBJ1-2, with D hard to call. Trimming cost V 5 bases and J 13 bases, with 26 bases left between them. The CDR3 is made up of 15 amino acids. From germline, CDR1 is SGHVS and CDR2 FQNEAQ.